Listed here are 25 T cell receptor beta chains from one sample, sequenced in a study of T cell repertoires in cytomegalovirus infection. MiXCR, applied by TCRdb to the reads, yields one record per CDR3 protein. The sample contains some 180,000 distinct CDR3 sequences, 7.5% to 10% of which appear only once. Sequencing was performed on PBMCs. The receptor set was obtained from a human donor in good health (CMV status not recorded). Some clones in this sample may be carry-over from other donors' samples.

This rearrangement joins TRBV20-1 to TRBJ1-4, with TRBD1 identical over 8 bases. In germline, CDR1 is DFQATT, CDR2 SNEGSKA (reference sequence). Trimming took 6 bases from V and 4 from J; bases not matched to a gene: 4. CDR3 length: 13 amino acids. Here the CDR3 DNA reads TGCAGTGCACGGACAGGGAGTAATGAAAAACTGTTTTTT. Translating gives CSARTGSNEKLFF.

This clonotype was observed at least ten times. This chain joins TRBV13 and TRBJ2-7, with TRBD1 identical over 7 bases. CDR1 is PRHDT, CDR2 FYEKMQ, per germline (reference sequence). The V and J ends lost 5 bases and 7 bases, in that order; junction bases with no gene match: 14. The CDR3 loop spans 15 amino acids. CDR3 in amino acids: CASSAPSVTGVEQYF. In DNA, the CDR3 is TGTGCCAGCAGCGCACCCTCAGTTACAGGGGTAGAGCAGTACTTC.

Turning to this clonotype: A much bigger clone sits one base away, suggesting this may be a read error. As the CDR3 is not closed by the conserved phenylalanine or tryptophan, this likely results from a read error. This rearrangement joins TRBV5-8 to TRBJ2-5, with 12 bases identical to TRBD2. Per germline, CDR1 SGHTS and CDR2 YDEGEE. The V segment lost 0 bases and the J segment 4 bases; nucleotides outside the gene matches: 4. The CDR3 is 16 residues long. In nucleotides, the CDR3 is TGTGCCAGCAGCTTGGGCGGGGGACTAGCGGGAGAGACCCAGTACTTA. Protein product: CASSLGGGLAGETQYL.

This clonotype occurred a few times. The chain recombines TRBV4-3 with TRBJ1-1; 9 nucleotides align to TRBD1. Germline CDR1 LGHNA, CDR2 YSLEER. V shed 3 bases, J shed 5 bases, and the junction held 4 bases outside the gene matches. CDR3 length: 14 residues. CDR3 region: CASSQGQGYTEAFF. The CDR3 DNA reads as TGCGCCAGCAGCCAGGGACAGGGATATACTGAAGCTTTCTTT.

The V and J genes are TRBV12-3 or TRBV12-4 and TRBJ1-1, with a tentative D call TRBD1 (5 bases). Deletions cut 4 bases from V and 7 bases from J, with 13 bases between. The CDR3 totals 13 residues. The CDR3 spells CASSSGGEGEAFF. For the CDR3, the DNA is TGTGCCAGCAGTTCCGGGGGAGAGGGTGAAGCTTTCTTT.

This clonotype was seen many times. This chain connects TRBV12-3 or TRBV12-4 to TRBJ2-2; D might be TRBD1 or TRBD2, each matching 5 bases. The V end lost 3 bases, the J end lost 1 base, and 12 bases lay between the germline ends. This CDR3 comprises 16 residues. The CDR3 is CASSFGAVVNTGELFF. The CDR3, as DNA: TGTGCCAGCAGTTTCGGGGCAGTAGTGAACACCGGGGAGCTGTTTTTT.

This clonotype showed up many times. This chain connects TRBV19 to TRBJ2-1; TRBD2 agrees at 8 bases. Looked up from germline, CDR1 is LNHDA and CDR2 is SQIVND (reference sequence). J gave up 1 base and V 4 bases, and 6 bases lay outside the gene matches. This CDR3 comprises 16 residues. CDR3 amino acids: CASSTVAGTSYNEQFF. The CDR3 nucleotides are TGTGCCAGTAGTACCGTAGCGGGGACTTCCTACAATGAGCAGTTCTTC.

The rearrangement joins TRBV7-3 to TRBJ1-1; no definite D call. V lost 5 bases and J lost 1, with 5 bases in between. Germline V gives CDR1 SGHTA, CDR2 FQGTGA. The CDR3 runs 12 residues. The CDR3: CASSQTNTEAFF. The CDR3 region has the DNA TGTGCCAGCAGCCAAACGAACACTGAAGCTTTCTTT.

In this sample, this clonotype turned up a few times. J is TRBJ1-1 and V is TRBV3-1; TRBD1 is a possible D gene (5 bases). The V gene's germline CDR1 is LGHDT and CDR2 YNNKEL (reference sequence). The V end was cut by 5 bases, the J end by 1 base, with 11 bases between. There are 14 residues in the CDR3. The CDR3 reads CASSTPTANTEAFF. The CDR3 nucleotides are TGTGCCAGCAGCACTCCGACAGCGAACACTGAAGCTTTCTTT.

This clonotype came up many times. This chain uses TRBV20-1 with TRBJ2-1; D not certain. The CDR3 length is 13 residues. Per germline, CDR1 DFQATT and CDR2 SNEGSKA (reference sequence). V was trimmed by 3 bases and J by 7 bases, leaving 13 bases between them. The CDR3 is CSARELDRNEQFF. DNA for the CDR3: TGCAGTGCTAGGGAATTGGACCGAAATGAGCAGTTCTTC.

There are many counts of this clonotype. The chain uses TRBV7-8 and TRBJ2-3; maybe TRBD2 (6 bases). The CDR3 runs to 15 residues. Trimming removed 2 bases from V and 3 bases from J, with 12 bases in between. Germline V CDR1 and CDR2: SGHVS, FQNEAQ. The CDR3 spells CASSLTGVGTDTQYF. CDR3 coding DNA: TGTGCCAGCAGCTTAACGGGAGTTGGGACAGATACGCAGTATTTT.

Ten or more counts support this clonotype. The rearrangement links TRBV12-3 or TRBV12-4 to TRBJ1-5; D call uncertain. V was trimmed by 5 bases and J by 7 bases, leaving 9 bases between them. This CDR3 comprises 12 residues. CDR3 DNA sequence: TGTGCCAGCAGTGGAGACGGGCAGCCCCAGCATTTT. It encodes CASSGDGQPQHF.

This clonotype has a handful of counts. CDR3 amino acids: CASSVGGGQETQYF. DNA of the CDR3: TGTGCCAGCAGCGTCGGGGGAGGGCAAGAGACCCAGTACTTC. J is TRBJ2-5 and V is TRBV9, with TRBD2 matching over 7 bases. Germline CDR1 SGDLS, CDR2 YYNGEE. The CDR3 loop spans 14 amino acids. V gave up 2 bases and J gave up 2 bases; unmatched junction bases: 3.

This clonotype has a handful of counts. This chain links TRBV5-4 with TRBJ2-3; a weak D match, TRBD2 (6 bases). V lost 4 bases to trimming and J lost 2 bases, with 14 bases between them. CDR1 and CDR2 from the germline V gene are SGHNT and YYREEE (reference sequence). The length of the CDR3 is 15 residues. CDR3 region: CASSPVGTHTDTQYF. The CDR3 DNA follows: TGTGCCAGCAGCCCCGTAGGGACTCACACAGATACGCAGTATTTT.

This clonotype was counted a few times. V usage is TRBV12-3 or TRBV12-4 and J usage is TRBJ2-1; 7 bases line up with TRBD1. V shed 6 bases and J 0 bases; nucleotides not matched to a gene: 5. CDR3 length equals 15 residues. The chain's CDR3 is CASSQDRVSYNEQFF. For the CDR3, the DNA is TGTGCCAGCAGCCAAGACAGGGTCTCCTACAATGAGCAGTTCTTC.

This clonotype was counted ten times or more. The chain uses TRBV28 and TRBJ1-4, with D tentatively TRBD1 (5 bases). The CDR3 extends over 13 amino acids. V was clipped by 11 bases and J by 3 bases, with 13 bases between them. CDR1 and CDR2 from the germline V gene are MDHEN and SYDVKM. The CDR3 protein is CAADGGSNEKLFF. The DNA of the CDR3 is TGTGCCGCCGATGGGGGTTCTAATGAAAAACTGTTTTTT. The variable domain in full, completed from reference TRBV28 and TRBJ1-4, reads DVKVTQSSRYLVKRTGEKVFLECVQDMDHENMFWYRQDPGLGLRLIYFSYDVKMKEKGDIPEGYSVSREKKERFSLILESASTNQTSMYLCAADGGSNEKLFFGSGTQLSVL.

This clonotype has ten or more counts. The chain carries TRBV7-2 and TRBJ1-3; unclear D gene. The CDR3 length is 17 residues. V lost 5 bases and J 0 bases, leaving 17 bases between the germline ends. Germline CDR1 is SGHTA and CDR2 is FQGNSA. The CDR3: CASSLYVAGSSGNTIYF. The CDR3 nucleotides read TGTGCCAGCAGCCTCTATGTCGCCGGGAGCTCTGGAAACACCATATATTTT.

There are many counts of this clonotype. The genes are TRBV7-2 and TRBJ2-7, with 8 bases that match TRBD1. CDR3 length equals 14 residues. Trimming took 6 bases from V and 2 from J; bases not matched to a gene: 6. Germline loops: CDR1 SGHTA, CDR2 FQGNSA. CDR3 protein: CASSSGTGTYEQYF. CDR3 in DNA: TGTGCCAGCAGTTCCGGGACAGGCACCTACGAGCAGTACTTC.

This clonotype occurred a few times. The chain carries TRBV6-2 or TRBV6-3 and TRBJ2-1; 14 bases are shared with TRBD2. Germline CDR1 and CDR2: MNHEY and SVGEGT. Germline trimming cut 5 bases from V and 10 bases from J; bases unmatched to any gene: 10. CDR3 length: 16 residues. CDR3 sequence: CASSRGLAGGLGEQFF. The DNA of the CDR3 is TGTGCCAGCAGTCGCGGACTAGCGGGAGGCCTTGGGGAGCAGTTCTTC.

The table lists this clonotype with a few counts. This chain's CDR3 is CAISESVRNYGYTF. DNA for the CDR3: TGTGCCATCAGTGAGTCAGTACGTAACTATGGCTACACCTTC. The chain combines TRBV10-3 with TRBJ1-2; no clear D. The CDR3 contains 14 residues. Per the germline V gene, CDR1 is ENHRY and CDR2 is SYGVKD. Trimming stripped 0 bases from V and 1 base from J, with 6 bases between.

The chain employs TRBV20-1 and TRBJ2-3; 8 bases fit TRBD1. CDR3 size: 14 residues. V lost 6 bases to trimming and J lost 1 base; unmatched junction nucleotides: 6. In germline, CDR1 is DFQATT, CDR2 SNEGSKA (reference sequence). Here the CDR3 reads CSAPDRARTDTQYF. The CDR3 DNA is TGCAGTGCACCGGACAGGGCCCGCACAGATACGCAGTATTTT.

Many counts were recorded for this clonotype. The V and J genes are TRBV7-2 and TRBJ2-1, with D unclear. The CDR3 runs to 14 residues. The germline V gene encodes CDR1 SGHTA and CDR2 FQGNSA. The germline V and J ends were trimmed by 2 bases and 3 bases, with 8 bases remaining between them. This CDR3 reads CASSLNGFYNEQFF. The CDR3 nucleotides are TGTGCCAGCAGCTTAAATGGCTTCTACAATGAGCAGTTCTTC.

This clonotype has at least ten counts. The rearrangement links TRBV7-8 to TRBJ2-2, with D perhaps TRBD2 (6 bases). The CDR3 sequence is 16 residues long. Trimming shortened V by 5 bases and J by 1 base, and 14 bases separated the two germline ends. Germline V lookup: CDR1 SGHVS, CDR2 FQNEAQ. The CDR3 DNA sequence: TGTGCCAGCAGCCCCGCTTCGCGGGGGAACACCGGGGAGCTGTTTTTT. Translating it yields CASSPASRGNTGELFF.

This clonotype was seen at least ten times. V is TRBV28 and J is TRBJ1-1, with TRBD1 matching 8 bases. CDR3 size: 15 residues. CDR1 is MDHEN and CDR2 is SYDVKM in the germline V gene. J gave up 3 bases and V 4 bases, and 7 bases lay outside the gene matches. The CDR3 DNA follows: TGTGCCAGCAGTTCCAGGACAGGGACGCACACTGAAGCTTTCTTT. Amino acids: CASSSRTGTHTEAFF.

This clonotype was detected only a few times. J is TRBJ2-7 and V is TRBV7-9; D is perhaps TRBD2 (5 bases). The CDR3 runs 11 residues. Trimming left V 8 bases short and J 9 bases short, with 14 bases between. From germline, CDR1 is SEHNR and CDR2 FQNEAQ (reference sequence). The CDR3 region has the DNA TGTGCCAGCGGATCAAGCCGGGGGCAGTACTTC. It codes for CASGSSRGQYF.